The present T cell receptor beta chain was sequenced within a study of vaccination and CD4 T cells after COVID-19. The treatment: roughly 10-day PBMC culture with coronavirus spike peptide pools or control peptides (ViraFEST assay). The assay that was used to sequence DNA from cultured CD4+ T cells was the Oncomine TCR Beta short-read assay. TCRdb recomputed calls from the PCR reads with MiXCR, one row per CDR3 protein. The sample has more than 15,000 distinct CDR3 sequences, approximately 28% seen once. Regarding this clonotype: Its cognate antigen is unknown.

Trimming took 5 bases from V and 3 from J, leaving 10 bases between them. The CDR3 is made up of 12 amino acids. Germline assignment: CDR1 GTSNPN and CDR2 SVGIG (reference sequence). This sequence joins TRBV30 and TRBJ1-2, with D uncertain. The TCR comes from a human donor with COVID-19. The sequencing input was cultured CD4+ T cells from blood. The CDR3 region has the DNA TGTGCCTGGTCCCCACGCGACTATGGCTACACCTTC. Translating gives CAWSPRDYGYTF. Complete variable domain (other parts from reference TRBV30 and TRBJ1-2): SQTIHQWPATLVQPVGSPLSLECTVEGTSNPNLYWYRQAAGRGLQLLFYSVGIGQISSEVPQNLSASRPQDRQFILSSKKLLLSDSGFYLCAWSPRDYGYTFGSGTRLTVV.